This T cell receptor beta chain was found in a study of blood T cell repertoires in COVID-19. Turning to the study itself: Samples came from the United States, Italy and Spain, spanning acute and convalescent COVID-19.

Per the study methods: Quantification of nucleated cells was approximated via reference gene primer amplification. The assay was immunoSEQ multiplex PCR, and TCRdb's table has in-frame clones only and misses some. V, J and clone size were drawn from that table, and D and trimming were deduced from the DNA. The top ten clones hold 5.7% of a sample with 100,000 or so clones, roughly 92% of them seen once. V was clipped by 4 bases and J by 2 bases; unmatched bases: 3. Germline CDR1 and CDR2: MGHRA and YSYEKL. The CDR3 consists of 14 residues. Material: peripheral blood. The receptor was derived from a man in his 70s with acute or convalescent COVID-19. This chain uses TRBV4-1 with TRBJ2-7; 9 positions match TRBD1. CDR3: CASSLGQGPYEQYF. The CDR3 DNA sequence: TGCGCCAGCAGCCTTGGACAGGGGCCCTACGAGCAGTACTTC.